This T cell receptor beta chain appears in the sequencing data of a study of shared clonotypes between healthy human individuals (dated by TCRdb to 2020 to 2021). For context, the study as a whole: The cohort comprised two women and a few men aged 18 to 49 years. Different laboratories and diverse techniques were used to prepare libraries and sequence TCR repertoires, to increase sequencing depth and limit assay-specific biases. Between about 0.85 and 8.9 billion PBMCs per donor were obtained by leukapheresis. For each donor, CD4 naive and CD4 memory were each given three plates, CD8 naive was given two plates, and CD8 memory was given one plate. The study deeply sequenced blood TCR repertoires of about 5 healthy adults to estimate repertoire size and the extent of clonotype sharing between individuals.

Beyond this particular receptor, the publication reports: Pairwise subsampling led to the expectation that sequencing depth would affect the degree of clonotype sharing among donors. Higher generation probabilities were observed for clonotypes shared by all four sorted-subset donors than for non-shared clonotypes. Because the study included only a small number of donors, the genetic and exposure-history diversity represented was limited. Naive subsets generally had larger estimated clonotype richness than memory subsets. Sampling was limited to blood, and TCR repertoires in tissue likely differ from TCR repertoires in blood. Across a few donors, 5% to 6% of naive CD4, roughly 3.3% of naive CD8, 2% to 2.5% of memory CD4, and under 0.45% of memory CD8 clonotypes were shared. Even with the large sequencing depth, rarefaction of the sorted-subset datasets indicated that sequencing was incomplete.

Remarks on this clone: This clone's antigen is unknown. Base qualities are missing; no much larger clone stands one base away.

Using the deep immunoSEQ assay, TCR CDR3 regions were amplified from genomic DNA by multiplex PCR. Extracted genomic DNA from each cell subset was distributed evenly across all wells of several immunoSEQ 96-well plates, and each plate was treated as a replicate. For sorted subsets, each replicate PCR was loaded with approximately 0.2 ug genomic DNA, equivalent to 25,000 to 35,000 T cell genomes. Purified libraries were measured with a Qubit 3.0 fluorometer, size-checked on a Bioanalyzer 2100, and measured again with the KAPA Library Quantification kit. A separate single-read 150-cycle Illumina NextSeq 550 flow cell was used to sequence each immunoSEQ 96-well plate. The authors' analysis ran thus. Because only junctional sequences without quality scores were contained in the immunoSEQ output, filtering matching that applied to full-length reads could not be performed. Sequences were annotated with PyIR, a Python wrapper for IgBLAST v1.9, and V/J genes and CDR3 were assigned using IMGT germline references. Reads were filtered out if the reads had weak V/J assignments (E-value above 1e-6), no CDR3, stop codons, out-of-frame junctions, or ambiguous translated residues. A V3J clonotype was defined by an identical inferred V gene, J gene, and CDR3 amino acid sequence. The percentage overlap between two repertoires was calculated by dividing the number of shared unique clonotypes by the size of the smaller repertoire. Richness of each repertoire was evaluated using RTK rarefaction, the Chao1 estimator, and Recon v2.1 estimates of unobserved clonotypes. Generation probabilities were computed with OLGA for all TCRbeta clonotypes obtained by the gDNA method from several donors. The table comes from immuneACCESS by way of TCRdb, which keeps in-frame sequences with V and J called. Part of the clones is missing from these tables; in studies checked, under half for an unresolved V gene and the rest for unknown reasons. The V and J calls and clone size come from that table; D and trimming were worked out from the DNA. Recorded for this sample are almost 700,000 clones; about 90% of them occurred a single time. Clones ranked in the top ten supply 24% of the sample.

For the CD8 naive samples, CD45RO-negative cells were positively selected for CCR7, yielding a CD45RA+CCR7+ population from which TemRA cells were excluded. Healthy HIV-negative adults with no recently reported acute infections or vaccinations were included as donors. Only Caucasian adults living in Nashville, Tennessee, USA were represented among the donors. Blood was collected by leukapheresis, and PBMCs were isolated by Ficoll-Histopaque density gradient centrifugation and then cryopreserved in liquid nitrogen vapor phase. Analytical flow cytometry was used to check the purity and quantity of every magnetically sorted T cell population. From each sorted fraction, genomic DNA was isolated and quantified by UV absorbance on a Nanodrop 2000c. Taken from cysteine to phenylalanine, the CDR3 has 15 residues. Left in the record is the CDR3 DNA by itself, 45 bases read in frame from the first base. Trimming takes 0 bases from V and 1 base from J, and the germline ends sit 13 bases apart. CDR1 and CDR2 were assigned from the germline V gene as SQVTM and ANQGSEA.

Input material: naive CD8+ T cells sorted from blood. The cell subset or site tag for this specimen amounts to: CD45RA+CCR7+. The receptor comes from a man aged 30-40 years in good health. The sequence joins TRBV29-1 to TRBJ2-7; possibly the D gene is TRBD2, per 6 matching bases. The CDR3 region: CSVEDRERESYEQYF. Here is the DNA: TGCAGCGTTGAAGATCGCGAACGGGAGTCCTACGAGCAGTACTTC.